Listed here is a single TCR beta chain. Time point described: after trial treatment. The sample's treatment: LDRT plus nivolumab, ipilimumab, low-dose cyclophosphamide and aspirin (RACIN trial). The study gave donors nivolumab, ipilimumab, aspirin, low-dose cyclophosphamide and low-dose radiotherapy. TRAV- and TRBV-specific primers, spanning alpha and beta chains, primed first-strand cDNA. The authors ran around 20 PCR cycles to amplify TCRs with a constant-region primer and V-primer adapter. It was by in vitro transcription that isolated mRNA was amplified. TCRdb reanalysed the reads using MiXCR and keeps one entry per CDR3 protein. The data show roughly 56,000 distinct CDR3 sequences, about 23% seen once. This sample was taken from a study of low-dose radiotherapy and immunotherapy resistance in tumors. Source: PBMCs, taken after low-dose radiotherapy plus immunotherapy. The TCR was taken from a male donor with prostate cancer.

The CDR3: CASSGTGELFF. The CDR3 DNA reads as TGTGCCAGTAGTGGCACCGGGGAGCTGTTTTTT. The J gene is TRBJ2-2, the V gene TRBV19, with no clear D. The CDR3 length is 11 residues. Per germline, CDR1 LNHDA and CDR2 SQIVND (reference sequence). Trimming left V 5 bases short and J 4 bases short, with 2 bases between.